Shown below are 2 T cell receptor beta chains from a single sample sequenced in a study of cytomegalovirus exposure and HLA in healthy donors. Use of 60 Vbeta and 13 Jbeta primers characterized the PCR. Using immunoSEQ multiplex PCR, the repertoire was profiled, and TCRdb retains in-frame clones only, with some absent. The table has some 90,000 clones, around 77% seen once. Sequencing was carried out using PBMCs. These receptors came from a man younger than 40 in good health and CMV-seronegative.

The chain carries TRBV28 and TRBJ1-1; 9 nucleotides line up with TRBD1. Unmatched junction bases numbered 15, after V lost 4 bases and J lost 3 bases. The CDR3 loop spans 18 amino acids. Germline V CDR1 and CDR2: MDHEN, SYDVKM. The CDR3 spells CASSSPGKGTGYYTEAFF. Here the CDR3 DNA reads TGTGCCAGCAGTTCACCCGGAAAAGGGACAGGGTACTACACTGAAGCTTTCTTT.

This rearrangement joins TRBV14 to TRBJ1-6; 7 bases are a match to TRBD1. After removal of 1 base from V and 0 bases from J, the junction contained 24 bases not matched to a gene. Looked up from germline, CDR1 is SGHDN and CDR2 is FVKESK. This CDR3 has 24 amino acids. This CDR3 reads CASSQVSWTGLGAEMSSYNSPLHF. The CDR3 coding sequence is TGTGCCAGCAGCCAAGTTTCCTGGACAGGCCTCGGAGCCGAGATGAGCTCCTATAATTCACCCCTCCACTTT.